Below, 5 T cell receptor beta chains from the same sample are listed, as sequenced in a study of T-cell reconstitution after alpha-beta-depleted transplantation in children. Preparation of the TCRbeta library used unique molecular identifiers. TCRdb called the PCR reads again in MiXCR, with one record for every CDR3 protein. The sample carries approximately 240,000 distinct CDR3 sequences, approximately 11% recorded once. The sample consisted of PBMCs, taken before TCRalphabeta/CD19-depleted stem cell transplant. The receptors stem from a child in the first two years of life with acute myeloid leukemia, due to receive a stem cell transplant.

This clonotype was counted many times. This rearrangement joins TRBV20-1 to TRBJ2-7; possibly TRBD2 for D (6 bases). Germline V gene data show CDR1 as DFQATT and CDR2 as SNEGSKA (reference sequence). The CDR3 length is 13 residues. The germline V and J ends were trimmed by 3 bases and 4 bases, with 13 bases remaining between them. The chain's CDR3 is CSASAGLQYEQYF. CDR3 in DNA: TGCAGTGCTAGTGCGGGACTCCAGTACGAGCAGTACTTC.

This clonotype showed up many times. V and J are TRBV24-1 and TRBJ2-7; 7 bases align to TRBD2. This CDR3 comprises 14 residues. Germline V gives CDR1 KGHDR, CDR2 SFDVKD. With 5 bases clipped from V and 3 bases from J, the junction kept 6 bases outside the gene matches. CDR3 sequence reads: CATSAAGVFYEQYF. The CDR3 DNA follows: TGTGCCACCAGTGCGGCGGGAGTATTCTACGAGCAGTACTTC.

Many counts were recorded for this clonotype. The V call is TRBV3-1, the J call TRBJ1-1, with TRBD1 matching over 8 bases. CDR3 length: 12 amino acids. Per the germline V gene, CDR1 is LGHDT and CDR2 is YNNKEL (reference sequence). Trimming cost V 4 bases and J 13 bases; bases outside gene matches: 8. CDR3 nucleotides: TGTGCCAGCAGCCGAAGGACAGGGACGGTTTTCTTT. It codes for CASSRRTGTVFF.

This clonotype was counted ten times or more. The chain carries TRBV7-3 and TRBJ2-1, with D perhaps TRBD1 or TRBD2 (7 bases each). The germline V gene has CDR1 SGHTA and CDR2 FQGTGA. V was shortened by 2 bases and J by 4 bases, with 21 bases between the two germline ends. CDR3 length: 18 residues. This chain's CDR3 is CASSLFPGGGFAYNEQFF. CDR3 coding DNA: TGTGCCAGCAGCTTATTCCCAGGGGGGGGATTTGCTTACAATGAGCAGTTCTTC.

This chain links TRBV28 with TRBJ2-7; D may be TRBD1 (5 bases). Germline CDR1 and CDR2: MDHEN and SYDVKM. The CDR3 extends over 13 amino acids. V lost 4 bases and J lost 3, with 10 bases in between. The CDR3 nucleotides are TGTGCCAGCAGTTACCCAGGGAACTACGAGCAGTACTTC. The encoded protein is CASSYPGNYEQYF.